Below are 26 T cell receptor beta chains sequenced from a single sample in a study of CD8+ T cells in alopecia areata. Extracted from the samples, RNA was reverse transcribed into cDNA to serve as the sequencing template. Sequenced by immunoSEQ multiplex PCR; TCRdb stores in-frame clones only, minus some. Altogether around 97,000 clones are present, 70% to 90% being singletons, with the ten largest covering 11%. Treatment defined: oral pan-JAK inhibitor, 5-10 mg twice daily. Source: CD8+ T cells sorted from blood, taken at roughly week 30, from a patient treated with tofacitinib. The source of these receptors is a human donor with alopecia areata.

The genes are TRBV29-1 and TRBJ2-7; D uncertain. CDR3 length: 11 residues. V shed 6 bases and J shed 2 bases, with 8 bases lying between them. Germline CDR1 and CDR2: SQVTM and ANQGSEA. CDR3: CSVRNPYEQYF. CDR3 DNA: TGCAGCGTCAGGAACCCCTACGAGCAGTACTTC.

This clone was seen a few times. This chain connects TRBV7-9 to TRBJ2-7; D not resolved. This CDR3 has 15 residues. Germline CDR1 reads SEHNR; CDR2 reads FQNEAQ (reference sequence). V gave up 6 bases and J gave up 5 bases, with 20 bases separating them. The CDR3 loop is CASSLLVEDSDEQYF. The CDR3 DNA reads TGTGCCAGCAGTCTCCTCGTCGAGGATTCGGACGAGCAGTACTTC.

The chain joins TRBV7-9 to TRBJ2-2, with D possibly matching TRBD1 (6 bases). From germline, CDR1 is SEHNR and CDR2 FQNEAQ (reference sequence). V was shortened by 5 bases and J by 13 bases, with 23 bases between the two germline ends. CDR3 length: 15 amino acids. CDR3 loop: CASSRPTDSVPALFF. In DNA form, the CDR3 reads TGTGCCAGCAGCCGGCCCACGGACAGCGTGCCTGCGCTGTTTTTT.

The count of this clone is one. A read error may account for a junction end that differs from germline. The genes are TRBV9 and TRBJ2-1, with 10 bases that match TRBD1. CDR1 is SGDLS and CDR2 is YYNGEE in the germline V gene. This CDR3 contains 13 residues. The CDR3 reads CASSVTGGEPPIF. CDR3 nucleotides: TGTGCCAGCAGCGTGACAGGGGGCGAGCCCCCGATCTTC.

The V gene is TRBV9, the J gene TRBJ2-1; weak D call: TRBD1 (6 bases). Trimming took off 7 bases at V and 4 bases at J, with 15 bases between the two ends. Germline loops: CDR1 SGDLS, CDR2 YYNGEE. The CDR3 has 14 amino acids. CDR3 DNA: TGTGCCAGCGGCAACAGGGTAGGGTACAATGAGCAGTTCTTC. Amino acid sequence: CASGNRVGYNEQFF. Filled out from reference TRBV9 and TRBJ2-1, the complete variable domain reads DSGVTQTPKHLITATGQRVTLRCSPRSGDLSVYWYQQSLDQGLQFLIQYYNGEERAKGNILERFSAQQFPDLHSELNLSSLELGDSALYFCASGNRVGYNEQFFGPGTRLTVL.

The rearrangement joins TRBV19 to TRBJ2-1, with D uncertain. The germline gives CDR1 LNHDA, CDR2 SQIVND (reference sequence). CDR3 length: 11 residues. Trimming left V 9 bases short and J 5 bases short, with 8 bases between. The CDR3 reads CASSGNNEQFF. The CDR3 bases are TGTGCCAGCTCCGGTAACAATGAGCAGTTCTTC.

The V and J genes are TRBV20-1 and TRBJ2-2, with no clear D. CDR3 length: 11 amino acids. V shed 5 bases and J shed 4 bases, with 5 bases lying between them. The germline V gene encodes CDR1 DFQATT and CDR2 SNEGSKA (reference sequence). CDR3 residues: CSAEFTGELFF. CDR3 in DNA: TGCAGTGCTGAGTTCACCGGGGAGCTGTTTTTT.

The CDR3 is CASSLSSGTPSPYEQYF. In nucleotides, the CDR3 is TGTGCCAGCAGTTTATCGAGCGGGACTCCTTCCCCTTACGAGCAGTACTTC. The rearrangement uses TRBV27 and TRBJ2-7; the match to TRBD2 covers 7 bases. There are 17 residues in the CDR3. The germline V gene encodes CDR1 MNHEY and CDR2 SMNVEV (reference sequence). Germline trimming cut 0 bases from V and 4 bases from J; bases unmatched to any gene: 12.

This sequence joins TRBV5-4 and TRBJ2-1; D remains unclear. With 5 bases removed from V and 8 bases from J, the gap between germline ends came to 14 bases. Germline assignment: CDR1 SGHNT and CDR2 YYREEE (reference sequence). The CDR3 is made up of 13 amino acids. DNA for the CDR3: TGTGCCAGCAGGACCGGCACTGGGGATGAGCAGTTCTTC. It codes for CASRTGTGDEQFF.

This chain links TRBV7-9 with TRBJ2-7; a possible D gene is TRBD2 (5 bases). The CDR3 runs 13 residues. V lost 3 bases, J lost 6 bases, and 12 bases lay in between. In germline, CDR1 is SEHNR, CDR2 FQNEAQ (reference sequence). CDR3 nucleotides: TGTGCCAGCAGCTTGGGGAGTCCAGGCGAGCAGTACTTC. Its translation is CASSLGSPGEQYF.

The chain employs TRBV14 and TRBJ2-7, with D hard to call. V dropped 1 base and J dropped 2 bases, with 6 bases sitting between them. This CDR3 has 13 amino acids. Germline V gene lookup returns CDR1 SGHDN and CDR2 FVKESK. CDR3 protein: CASSQGDTYEQYF. As DNA, the CDR3 is TGTGCCAGCAGCCAAGGGGATACCTACGAGCAGTACTTC.

The chain joins TRBV6-4 to TRBJ1-5; possibly TRBD1 for D (6 bases). Germline values: CDR1 MRHNA, CDR2 SNTAGT. Deletions cut 0 bases from V and 2 bases from J, with 8 bases between. This CDR3 is built from 15 residues. CDR3 sequence (DNA): TGTGCCAGCAGTGACTCAGCAGGGGGCAATCAGCCCCAGCATTTT. Its protein product is CASSDSAGGNQPQHF.

The chain links TRBV6-5 to TRBJ1-3, with D tentatively TRBD1 (5 bases). The germline V and J ends were trimmed by 6 bases and 0 bases, with 9 bases remaining between them. Germline V gene lookup returns CDR1 MNHEY and CDR2 SVGAGI. The length of the CDR3 is 14 residues. CDR3 sequence (DNA): TGTGCCAGCAGCTCGGGACTCTCTGGAAACACCATATATTTT. Its protein product is CASSSGLSGNTIYF.

The chain couples TRBV4-1 to TRBJ2-2, with D possibly being TRBD2 (7 bases). The germline V gene encodes CDR1 MGHRA and CDR2 YSYEKL. Trimming stripped 3 bases from V and 7 bases from J, with 27 bases between. The CDR3 runs to 19 residues. CDR3 DNA sequence: TGCGCCAGCAGCCACCCCCAAGGGGGGGCGGGAGATTTGATCGGGGAGCTGTTTTTT. Its translation: CASSHPQGGAGDLIGELFF.

The chain recombines TRBV10-2 with TRBJ2-2; D may correspond to TRBD1 or TRBD2 (5 bases each). Trimming shortened V by 2 bases and J by 5 bases, and 9 bases separated the two germline ends. In germline, CDR1 is WSHSY, CDR2 SAAADI. The CDR3 is 14 residues long. This CDR3 is CASSEMGVTGELFF. In DNA form, the CDR3 reads TGCGCCAGCAGTGAGATGGGGGTGACCGGGGAGCTGTTTTTT.

The J gene is TRBJ2-1, the V gene TRBV7-9, with 9 bases identical to TRBD2. V was pared by 5 bases and J by 0 bases, with 5 bases of the junction left unmatched. CDR3 length equals 16 residues. The germline V gene has CDR1 SEHNR and CDR2 FQNEAQ (reference sequence). As DNA, the CDR3 is TGTGCCAGCAGCCCCGTAGCGGGAGCCTCCTACAATGAGCAGTTCTTC. This sequence encodes CASSPVAGASYNEQFF.

This clone has just a few counts. This rearrangement joins TRBV19 to TRBJ2-1, with D unclear. The CDR3 consists of 13 residues. V was cut by 10 bases and J by 2 bases, with 12 bases left in between. Germline-derived CDR1 and CDR2 are LNHDA and SQIVND (reference sequence). The CDR3 loop reads CATAWSTYNEQFF. CDR3 bases: TGTGCCACCGCTTGGTCGACCTACAATGAGCAGTTCTTC.

The gene calls are TRBV27 and TRBJ2-7; D remains unclear. V lost 0 bases and J 4 bases, leaving 7 bases between the germline ends. Germline CDR1 MNHEY, CDR2 SMNVEV (reference sequence). This CDR3 contains 13 residues. In DNA, the CDR3 is TGTGCCAGCAGTTTATCTGCGGAGTACGAGCAGTACTTC. This sequence encodes CASSLSAEYEQYF.

The chain employs TRBV10-1 and TRBJ2-1, with D hard to call. The CDR3 has 15 residues. Trimming left V 2 bases short and J 0 bases short, with 8 bases between. Germline V gene data show CDR1 as WNHNN and CDR2 as SYGVQD (reference sequence). CDR3 coding DNA: TGCGCCAGCAGTGAGAAGGGATTCTCCTACAATGAGCAGTTCTTC. Translated: CASSEKGFSYNEQFF.

CDR3 DNA: TGCGCCAGCAGCTTGGGTAGCGGGGGCTACGAGCAGTACTTC. It translates to CASSLGSGGYEQYF. The J gene is TRBJ2-5, the V gene TRBV5-1; 9 bases agree with TRBD2. With the DNA end fitting TRBJ2-7 better, the J assignment may be wrong. This CDR3 has 14 amino acids. The germline CDR1 and CDR2 sequences are SGHRS and YFSETQ.

V usage is TRBV10-1 and J usage is TRBJ2-1, with D unresolved. Germline CDR1 and CDR2: WNHNN and SYGVQD (reference sequence). This CDR3 has 17 residues. The ends were cut back, 0 bases at V and 4 bases at J, with 16 bases in the middle. The CDR3 sequence is CASSESRDLARYNEQFF. The DNA of the CDR3 is TGCGCCAGCAGTGAGTCTCGAGACTTGGCCCGATACAATGAGCAGTTCTTC.

The chain recombines TRBV4-1 with TRBJ2-1, with TRBD2 identical over 10 bases. V lost 6 bases and J lost 8; bases outside the gene matches: 1. The CDR3 covers 12 residues. Per germline, CDR1 MGHRA and CDR2 YSYEKL. For the CDR3, the DNA is TGCGCCAGCAGTCTAGCGGGGGATGAGCAGTTCTTC. Its translation is CASSLAGDEQFF.

This chain uses TRBV19 with TRBJ1-1; D is ambiguous. In germline, CDR1 is LNHDA, CDR2 SQIVND (reference sequence). The CDR3 is 14 residues long. V lost 3 bases, J lost 0 bases, and 8 bases lay in between. CDR3 nucleotide sequence: TGTGCCAGTAGTATGTTCGGGATGAACACTGAAGCTTTCTTT. It translates to CASSMFGMNTEAFF.

The CDR3 nucleotides read TGTGCCAGCAGCGCCCATCTTGACAAGCCCTGCTCTGGAAACACCATATATTTT. Encoded protein: CASSAHLDKPCSGNTIYF. V is TRBV9 and J is TRBJ1-3; D not resolved. The CDR3 is made up of 18 amino acids. Germline V gene data show CDR1 as SGDLS and CDR2 as YYNGEE. Trimming removed 3 bases at V and 0 bases at J, with 19 bases between.

The V gene is TRBV19, the J gene TRBJ1-3; 8 bases are a match to TRBD1. CDR1 and CDR2 (germline): LNHDA, SQIVND (reference sequence). CDR3 length: 16 amino acids. V lost 5 bases and J lost 6; bases outside the gene matches: 12. The CDR3 loop reads CASSFLTDRDENTIYF. As DNA, the CDR3 is TGTGCCAGTAGTTTTCTGACGGACAGGGACGAAAACACCATATATTTT.

The V call is TRBV2, the J call TRBJ2-3; no firm D call. Germline CDR1 reads SNHLY; CDR2 reads FYNNEI. The V end was cut by 6 bases, the J end by 2 bases, with 12 bases between. The CDR3 has 14 amino acids. In DNA form, the CDR3 reads TGTGCCAGCAGCCCCGGTGTCTTCACAGATACGCAGTATTTT. This sequence encodes CASSPGVFTDTQYF. Combining the CDR3 with reference TRBV2 and TRBJ2-3 gives the whole variable domain EPEVTQTPSHQVTQMGQEVILRCVPISNHLYFYWYRQILGQKVEFLVSFYNNEISEKSEIFDDQFSVERPDGSNFTLKIRSTKLEDSAMYFCASSPGVFTDTQYFGPGTRLTVL.